The sequence of this T cell receptor (beta chain) was determined in a study of identical twins. This clonotype was seen only a few times. The target antigen is unknown. J gave up 2 bases and V 2 bases, and 0 bases lay outside the gene matches. CDR1 and CDR2 from the germline V gene are SEHNR and FQNEAQ (reference sequence). The CDR3 loop spans 14 amino acids. TCRdb independently ran MiXCR on the 5' RACE reads; one entry per CDR3 protein. The sample yields about 190,000 distinct CDR3 sequences, more than 15% seen once. General observations from the study: Cross-sectional statistics underpinned the conclusions; the same donors were not followed.

These data were also reused for a study on T cells expressing NK-cell markers. From that paper: The TCR beta repertoires were obtained from sorted CD3+CD56+NKG2C+, CD3+CD56+NKG2C- and CD3+CD56-NKG2C+ T cells. With respect to HCMV, seven of the eight sequenced donors were seropositive, and one was seronegative. The study found dominant NKG2C+ clonotypes at about 1.0-8% of CD8+ T cells in roughly six donors.

Sequences were obtained from CD8+ T cells sorted from blood. The TCR sequence derives from a woman younger than 30 in good health. The chain recombines TRBV7-9 with TRBJ1-2, with 9 bases that match TRBD1. In DNA form, the CDR3 reads TGTGCCAGCAGCTTAACAGGGGGCAACTATGGCTACACCTTC. It specifies CASSLTGGNYGYTF.